The rows below give T cell receptor beta chains drawn from one sample of a study of T cell responses to AZD1222 COVID-19 vaccine. Here immunoSEQ multiplex PCR was the method, and the copy in TCRdb shows in-frame clones only, minus some. The table lists 150,000 to 200,000 clones, roughly 90% of them singletons, with about 1.5% in the top ten. This specimen consisted of peripheral blood, obtained on day 0 of AZD1222 vaccination. The receptors come from an adult in good health. The conserved cysteine and the conserved F or W are not part of the CDR3 here.

v_gene,len,CDR3aa
TRBV7-9,13,ASSQGTVGGNTIY
TRBV30,13,AWSDAGLRGNTIY
TRBV2,15,ASSGTTSGTNTGELF
TRBV14,11,ASSQGGTGGYT
TRBV10-3,10,AIRGSGETQY
TRBV18,12,ASSPRGTSYEQY
TRBV29-1,12,SVEDQYGGGGAF
TRBV27,12,ASATGGYNSPLH
TRBV7-9,16,ASSLPRYGSTSTDTQY
TRBV12-5,13,ASGLWPQGEQEQY
TRBV6-1,13,ASSEVGGGNQPQH
TRBV10-1,11,ASSESLWQPQH
TRBV27,11,ASGGRVAYEQY
TRBV5-6,10,ASSWGPGELF